This T cell receptor (beta chain) appears in the sequencing data of a study of PD-1 blockade in classical Hodgkin lymphoma. Each of the patients experienced relapse following autologous stem cell transplantation, and their brentuximab vedotin exposure differed. Here immunoSEQ multiplex PCR was the method, and the copy in TCRdb shows in-frame clones only, minus some. The table lists fewer than 100,000 clones, approximately 92% of them singletons, with less than 3.5% in the top ten. The V gene's germline CDR1 is MNHNY and CDR2 SVGAGI (reference sequence). V was clipped by 0 bases and J by 6 bases, with 11 bases between them. The CDR3 has 14 residues. This clone occurred a few times.

Sample: peripheral blood mononuclear cells (PBMCs), taken at baseline. This rearrangement joins TRBV6-6 to TRBJ1-2, with unresolved D. The receptor was derived from a human donor with classical Hodgkin lymphoma. The CDR3 nucleotides read TGTGCCAGCAGTTACTCCTTGGGAGGACATGGCTACACCTTC. It encodes CASSYSLGGHGYTF.